These 24 T cell receptor beta chains share one sample of origin, sequenced in a study of shared clonotypes between healthy human individuals. Sequencing was performed with immunoSEQ multiplex PCR; in TCRdb, only in-frame clones are kept and a portion is missing. The sample includes nearly 500,000 clones, about 82% of them seen just once. The sequencing input was PBMCs. The origin of the receptors is a woman between 40 and 55 years old in good health. Some clones in this sample may be carry-over from other donors' samples.

The genes are TRBV10-3 and TRBJ2-7; 8 bases map to TRBD1. Unmatched junction bases numbered 10, after V lost 11 bases and J lost 4 bases. The germline V gene has CDR1 ENHRY and CDR2 SYGVKD. The length of the CDR3 is 13 residues. CDR3 coding DNA: TGTGCCCTCCGGGGACAGGAATCATACGAGCAGTACTTC. It encodes CALRGQESYEQYF.

This sequence joins TRBV11-3 and TRBJ2-1, with 7 nucleotides matching TRBD2. The CDR3 loop spans 15 amino acids. The V gene's germline CDR1 is SGHNT and CDR2 YENEEA. J gave up 5 bases and V 0 bases, and 4 bases lay outside the gene matches. This CDR3 is CASSLDGLVNNEQFF. CDR3 in DNA: TGTGCCAGCAGCTTAGACGGACTAGTTAACAATGAGCAGTTCTTC.

The chain carries TRBV2 and TRBJ1-4; D gene uncertain. V lost 3 bases and J lost 7, with 6 bases in between. From germline, CDR1 is SNHLY and CDR2 FYNNEI. The CDR3 runs to 12 residues. CDR3 sequence: CASSENGEKLFF. CDR3 DNA: TGTGCCAGCAGTGAGAATGGTGAAAAACTGTTTTTT.

With respect to this clone: Germline and junction disagree at one end, which may indicate a read error. The chain employs TRBV7-7 and TRBJ2-2, with D perhaps matching TRBD2 (5 bases). Per the germline V gene, CDR1 is SSHAT and CDR2 is FNYEAQ (reference sequence). This CDR3 spans 14 amino acids. As DNA, the CDR3 is TGTGCTAGCAGCTTCTCCCGGGGTACCGGGGAGCTGTTTTTT. This sequence encodes CASSFSRGTGELFF.

The chain carries TRBV5-6 and TRBJ1-3; D not certain. Trimming removed 0 bases at V and 0 bases at J, with 10 bases between. CDR3 length equals 16 residues. Germline V CDR1 and CDR2: SGHDT, YYEEEE. The DNA of the CDR3 is TGTGCCAGCAGCTTGGTAACGGCCCGCTCTGGAAACACCATATATTTT. Translated, it gives CASSLVTARSGNTIYF.

This clone was picked up one time. The chain combines TRBV14 with TRBJ2-3; TRBD1 matches 11 bases. V trimming: 0 bases; J trimming: 2 bases; junction bases outside the gene matches: 4. Germline V gene lookup returns CDR1 SGHDN and CDR2 FVKESK. This CDR3 is 17 amino acids long. This CDR3 reads CASSQEGQGGYTDTQYF. The CDR3 nucleotides are TGTGCCAGCAGCCAAGAGGGACAGGGGGGATACACAGATACGCAGTATTTT. Full variable domain (outside the CDR3, taken from reference TRBV14 and TRBJ2-3): EAGVTQFPSHSVIEKGQTVTLRCDPISGHDNLYWYRRVMGKEIKFLLHFVKESKQDESGMPNNRFLAERTGGTYSTLKVQPAELEDSGVYFCASSQEGQGGYTDTQYFGPGTRLTVL.

The rearrangement links TRBV2 to TRBJ2-7; no clear D gene. Trimming shortened V by 5 bases and J by 4 bases, and 12 bases separated the two germline ends. Germline lookup yields CDR1 SNHLY and CDR2 FYNNEI. The CDR3 loop spans 13 amino acids. The CDR3 region has the DNA TGTGCCAGCAGTCTCGACAACGTTTACGAGCAGTACTTC. This encodes CASSLDNVYEQYF.

The chain joins TRBV7-9 to TRBJ1-1; TRBD1 matches 10 bases. The V gene's germline CDR1 is SEHNR and CDR2 FQNEAQ (reference sequence). The CDR3 covers 15 residues. The V segment lost 0 bases and the J segment 7 bases; nucleotides outside the gene matches: 5. CDR3 sequence reads: CASSLAGQGSDEAFF. The CDR3 DNA follows: TGTGCCAGCAGCTTAGCGGGACAGGGGTCCGATGAAGCTTTCTTT.

V is TRBV18 and J is TRBJ2-5; 11 nucleotides agree with TRBD1. V shed 5 bases and J 4 bases; nucleotides not matched to a gene: 9. The CDR3 loop spans 16 amino acids. CDR1 is KGHSH and CDR2 is LQKENI in the germline V gene. This chain's CDR3 is CASSSRGQGVGETQYF. CDR3 sequence (DNA): TGTGCCAGCTCATCTAGGGGACAGGGGGTCGGAGAGACCCAGTACTTC.

The chain has TRBV10-3 and TRBJ2-1; 7 positions agree with TRBD1. The CDR3 is made up of 15 amino acids. After removal of 2 bases from V and 4 bases from J, the junction contained 5 bases not matched to a gene. Germline V CDR1 and CDR2: ENHRY, SYGVKD. In DNA form, the CDR3 reads TGTGCCATCAGTGAGGCCGGGACAGCATACAATGAGCAGTTCTTC. The encoded protein is CAISEAGTAYNEQFF.

CDR3 in DNA: TGTGCCATTTCCGGGACAGGAAATCAGCCCCAGCATTTT. Amino acids: CAISGTGNQPQHF. The V call is TRBV6-1, the J call TRBJ1-5; 8 nucleotides align to TRBD1. Germline CDR1 and CDR2: MNHNS and SASEGT. The J segment lost 4 bases and the V segment lost 10 bases, leaving 6 bases of the junction unmatched. The CDR3 has 13 amino acids.

V and J are TRBV15 and TRBJ2-3, with D possibly being TRBD1 (6 bases). The germline V and J ends were trimmed by 2 bases and 6 bases, with 9 bases remaining between them. This CDR3 comprises 13 residues. Germline-derived CDR1 and CDR2 are LNHNV and YYDKDF (reference sequence). CDR3 in DNA: TGTGCCACCAGCAGAACAGGGCCGGATACGCAGTATTTT. Protein sequence: CATSRTGPDTQYF.

The chain combines TRBV18 with TRBJ1-2; D call uncertain. Germline V gives CDR1 KGHSH, CDR2 LQKENI. CDR3 length equals 14 residues. V lost 2 bases, J lost 4 bases, and 11 bases lay in between. CDR3 protein: CASSPEAAIYGYTF. CDR3 DNA: TGTGCCAGCTCACCAGAGGCAGCCATCTATGGCTACACCTTC.

As regards this clone: This likely came from a read error, as a far larger clone is one base away. Additional DNA sequences in this sample encode the identical CDR3. The rearrangement joins TRBV6-1 to TRBJ1-1, with a tentative D call TRBD1 (5 bases). Germline CDR1 is MNHNS and CDR2 is SASEGT. The CDR3 length is 14 residues. Trimming shortened V by 1 base and J by 8 bases, and 14 bases separated the two germline ends. CDR3 sequence (DNA): TGTGCCAGCAGTGAAGTGACGGGGGTAGCCGAAGCTTTCTTT. Translating it yields CASSEVTGVAEAFF.

The gene calls are TRBV7-3 and TRBJ2-3; D is perhaps TRBD2 (6 bases). This CDR3 has 15 amino acids. Germline V gene sequence: CDR1 SGHTA, CDR2 FQGTGA. Trimming removed 2 bases from V and 1 base from J, with 10 bases in between. In DNA, the CDR3 is TGTGCCAGCAGCTTATTGGGGGGTCGCACAGATACGCAGTATTTT. Its translation is CASSLLGGRTDTQYF. The full variable domain, with the rest looked up from reference TRBV7-3 and TRBJ2-3, is GAGVSQTPSNKVTEKGKYVELRCDPISGHTALYWYRQSLGQGPEFLIYFQGTGAADDSGLPNDRFFAVRPEGSVSTLKIQRTERGDSAVYLCASSLLGGRTDTQYFGPGTRLTVL.

The V gene is TRBV14, the J gene TRBJ1-1; D gene unclear. The CDR3 loop spans 13 amino acids. Trimming left V 4 bases short and J 4 bases short, with 10 bases between. Per germline, CDR1 SGHDN and CDR2 FVKESK. The CDR3 DNA follows: TGTGCCAGCAGCCGCCGTTTGGCCACTGAAGCTTTCTTT. Residues: CASSRRLATEAFF.

This chain joins TRBV2 and TRBJ2-1; D gene ambiguous. The CDR3 length is 11 residues. Trimming removed 7 bases at V and 3 bases at J, with 4 bases between. CDR1 and CDR2 (germline): SNHLY, FYNNEI. Here the CDR3 DNA reads TGTGCCAGCACCAACTACAATGAGCAGTTCTTC. It is translated as CASTNYNEQFF.

The CDR3 DNA reads TGTGCCAGCAGTGAAAGCCAGATCCCGAATCAGCCCCAGCATTTT. Translation: CASSESQIPNQPQHF. V and J are TRBV6-1 and TRBJ1-5; D is undetermined. The CDR3 spans 15 residues. V lost 2 bases to trimming and J lost 4 bases, with 12 bases between them. Germline values: CDR1 MNHNS, CDR2 SASEGT.

The V gene is TRBV5-5, the J gene TRBJ1-2; D is perhaps TRBD1 (6 bases). Per the germline V gene, CDR1 is SGHKS and CDR2 is YYEKEE (reference sequence). This CDR3 comprises 15 residues. V lost 1 base, J lost 8 bases, and 18 bases lay in between. The CDR3 region has the DNA TGTGCCAGCAGCTTGTTAAGGACAGATATTTCCGGCTACACCTTC. Amino acids: CASSLLRTDISGYTF.

The rearrangement joins TRBV7-2 to TRBJ2-3, with D perhaps assigned TRBD1 or TRBD2 (5 bases each). CDR3 length: 14 residues. V lost 5 bases and J 1 base, leaving 10 bases between the germline ends. CDR1 and CDR2 (germline): SGHTA, FQGNSA. CDR3 loop: CASSAQGGTDTQYF. In DNA, the CDR3 is TGTGCCAGCAGCGCGCAGGGAGGCACAGATACGCAGTATTTT.

The chain combines TRBV5-5 with TRBJ2-4; TRBD2 agrees at 13 bases. The V segment lost 4 bases and the J segment 9 bases; nucleotides outside the gene matches: 13. Germline V gives CDR1 SGHKS, CDR2 YYEKEE (reference sequence). CDR3 size: 17 residues. The CDR3 loop reads CASSTRLAGGPRIIQYF. The DNA of the CDR3 is TGTGCCAGCAGCACACGACTAGCGGGAGGCCCTCGGATCATTCAGTACTTC.

V and J are TRBV5-4 and TRBJ2-1, with TRBD2 matching over 13 bases. CDR1 and CDR2 from the germline V gene are SGHNT and YYREEE (reference sequence). The CDR3 consists of 15 residues. V shed 4 bases, J shed 7 bases, and the junction held 5 bases outside the gene matches. The CDR3 spells CASSPGLAGTNEQFF. The CDR3 DNA follows: TGTGCCAGCAGCCCGGGACTAGCGGGAACAAATGAGCAGTTCTTC.

The genes are TRBV19 and TRBJ1-5, with D unresolved. The V end was cut by 3 bases, the J end by 7 bases, with 13 bases between. The CDR3 has 14 amino acids. The germline V gene encodes CDR1 LNHDA and CDR2 SQIVND (reference sequence). The CDR3 here is CASSIMRAGQPQHF. The CDR3 region has the DNA TGTGCCAGTAGTATTATGAGGGCAGGCCAGCCCCAGCATTTT.

The chain joins TRBV15 to TRBJ1-5; 11 positions agree with TRBD1. This CDR3 is built from 14 residues. The V gene end was trimmed by 7 bases and the J gene end by 6 bases; junction bases not matched to a gene: 5. Germline CDR1 LNHNV, CDR2 YYDKDF (reference sequence). CDR3 sequence: CATTRTGGSQPQHF. In DNA form, the CDR3 reads TGTGCCACCACCAGGACAGGGGGCAGTCAGCCCCAGCATTTT.